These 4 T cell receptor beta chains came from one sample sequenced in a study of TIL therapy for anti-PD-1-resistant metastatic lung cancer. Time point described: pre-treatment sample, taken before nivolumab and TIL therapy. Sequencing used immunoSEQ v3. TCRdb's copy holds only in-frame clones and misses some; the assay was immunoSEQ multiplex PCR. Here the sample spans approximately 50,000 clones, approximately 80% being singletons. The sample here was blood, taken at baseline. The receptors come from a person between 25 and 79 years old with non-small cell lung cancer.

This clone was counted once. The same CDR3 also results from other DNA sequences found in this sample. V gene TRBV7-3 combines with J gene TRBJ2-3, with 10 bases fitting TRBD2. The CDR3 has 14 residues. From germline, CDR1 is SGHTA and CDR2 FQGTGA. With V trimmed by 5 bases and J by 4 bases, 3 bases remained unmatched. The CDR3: CASSRSGGADTQYF. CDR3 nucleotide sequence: TGTGCCAGCAGCCGCAGCGGGGGGGCAGATACGCAGTATTTT.

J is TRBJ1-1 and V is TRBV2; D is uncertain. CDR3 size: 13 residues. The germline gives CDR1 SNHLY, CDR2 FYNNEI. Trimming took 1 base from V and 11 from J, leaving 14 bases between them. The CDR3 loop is CASSEGALGLAFF. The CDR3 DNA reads TGTGCCAGCAGTGAAGGGGCATTAGGGTTGGCTTTCTTT.

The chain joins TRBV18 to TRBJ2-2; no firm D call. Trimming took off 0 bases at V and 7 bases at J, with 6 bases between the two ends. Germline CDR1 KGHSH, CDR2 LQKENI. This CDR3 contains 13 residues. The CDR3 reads CASSPPLNGELFF. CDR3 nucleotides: TGTGCCAGCTCACCACCCCTAAACGGGGAGCTGTTTTTT.

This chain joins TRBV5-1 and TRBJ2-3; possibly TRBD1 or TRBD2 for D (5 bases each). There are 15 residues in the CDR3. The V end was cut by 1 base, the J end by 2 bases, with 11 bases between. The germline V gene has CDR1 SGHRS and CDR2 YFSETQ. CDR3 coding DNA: TGCGCCAGCAGCTTGCGGGGCGGCTACACAGATACGCAGTATTTT. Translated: CASSLRGGYTDTQYF.